The 28 T cell receptor beta chains presented below share a single source sample, sequenced in a study of blood T cells in healthy people across ages. A J-beta primer mix and a sample-barcoded 5' primer were used in a second PCR of about 6 to 12 cycles. MiXCR, run by TCRdb on the 5' RACE reads, gives a single entry per CDR3 protein. The table has about 650,000 distinct CDR3 sequences, about 50% seen once. Sequences were obtained from blood. Every receptor here comes from a woman aged 80 or older in good health.

This clonotype has a count of ten or more. The gene calls are TRBV7-8 and TRBJ1-2, with 7 bases that match TRBD1. This CDR3 is built from 14 residues. CDR1 is SGHVS, CDR2 FQNEAQ, per germline. V shed 4 bases, J shed 2 bases, and the junction held 4 bases outside the gene matches. The CDR3 here is CASSYTTGNYGYTF. In DNA form, the CDR3 reads TGTGCCAGCAGCTATACGACAGGGAACTATGGCTACACCTTC.

This chain connects TRBV7-9 to TRBJ2-7; no firm D call. TRBJ2-5 explains the end of the DNA better; the J call may be wrong. The CDR3 consists of 15 residues. Germline lookup yields CDR1 SEHNR and CDR2 FQNEAQ (reference sequence). The CDR3 protein is CASSLLDPRMKTQYF. For the CDR3, the DNA is TGTGCCAGCAGCTTATTGGACCCCCGGATGAAGACCCAGTACTTC.

The chain's CDR3 is CASSLASGGPNTGELFF. The CDR3 region has the DNA TGCGCCAGCAGTCTTGCTAGCGGGGGACCGAACACCGGGGAGCTGTTTTTT. The chain is built from TRBV10-2 and TRBJ2-2, with 10 nucleotides matching TRBD2. V lost 5 bases, J lost 0 bases, and 6 bases stayed unmatched. This CDR3 region has 17 residues. Germline CDR1 and CDR2: WSHSY and SAAADI.

The chain recombines TRBV29-1 with TRBJ2-7, with D perhaps TRBD1 (6 bases). The V gene's germline CDR1 is SQVTM and CDR2 ANQGSEA. Trimming took 7 bases from V and 2 from J, leaving 15 bases between them. The CDR3 runs to 13 residues. The CDR3 nucleotides read TGCAGCGCTCTGACCGGGACACCCTACGAGCAGTACTTC. Amino acid sequence: CSALTGTPYEQYF.

The rearrangement joins TRBV4-1 to TRBJ1-5; TRBD1 matches at 12 bases. V lost 1 base to trimming and J lost 15 bases; unmatched junction nucleotides: 19. Per germline, CDR1 MGHRA and CDR2 YSYEKL. The CDR3 is made up of 18 amino acids. The CDR3 region is CASSQGRPGQGALDSLHF. DNA for the CDR3: TGCGCCAGCAGCCAAGGTAGACCGGGACAGGGGGCTCTGGACTCCCTGCATTTT.

This clonotype was recorded once. The chain joins TRBV24-1 to TRBJ2-2; D unclear. Trimming left V 1 base short and J 0 bases short, with 5 bases between. Looked up from germline, CDR1 is KGHDR and CDR2 is SFDVKD. The CDR3 is made up of 15 amino acids. The CDR3 here is CATSDLGSNTGELFF. Written as DNA, the CDR3 is TGTGCCACCAGTGATTTAGGGTCGAACACCGGGGAGCTGTTTTTT.

This clonotype was counted between two and nine times. V usage is TRBV28 and J usage is TRBJ1-5, with 9 nucleotides matching TRBD1. Unmatched junction bases numbered 8, after V lost 5 bases and J lost 6 bases. Germline loops: CDR1 MDHEN, CDR2 SYDVKM. The CDR3 has 15 residues. The CDR3 bases are TGTGCCAGCAGTCCGCCGGGACAGGGAAGTCAGCCCCAGCATTTT. Translation: CASSPPGQGSQPQHF.

This clonotype showed up just once. This chain joins TRBV7-2 and TRBJ1-2; a possible D gene is TRBD1 (5 bases). The germline CDR1 and CDR2 sequences are SGHTA and FQGNSA. This CDR3 is 15 amino acids long. Trimming shortened V by 2 bases and J by 5 bases, and 15 bases separated the two germline ends. As DNA, the CDR3 is TGTGCCAGCAGCTTAAATAGTCAGGGAGGATATGGCTACACCTTC. Translating it yields CASSLNSQGGYGYTF.

The chain has TRBV12-3 or TRBV12-4 and TRBJ2-7, with TRBD1 matching 8 bases. There are 13 residues in the CDR3. The trim removed 3 bases at V and 12 bases at J, leaving 10 bases unmatched. The CDR3 sequence: CASSFGRGLIGYF. Written as DNA, the CDR3 is TGTGCCAGCAGTTTTGGCAGGGGGCTAATAGGGTACTTC.

About this clonotype itself: A much larger clone differs from this one at a single base, so this may be a read error. The CDR3 DNA follows: TGCAGTGCTAGGGCGACAGGGGCCTACGAGCAGTACTTC. It encodes CSARATGAYEQYF. The J gene is TRBJ2-7, the V gene TRBV20-1, with 8 bases identical to TRBD1. Germline CDR1 and CDR2: DFQATT and SNEGSKA (reference sequence). J lost 2 bases, V lost 3 bases, and 3 bases had no gene match. The CDR3 consists of 13 residues.

This clonotype occurred many times. The chain employs TRBV20-1 and TRBJ2-5; 8 positions match TRBD2. Germline trimming cut 4 bases from V and 4 bases from J; bases unmatched to any gene: 5. Germline V CDR1 and CDR2: DFQATT, SNEGSKA (reference sequence). The CDR3 is made up of 13 amino acids. The CDR3 DNA is TGCAGTGCTATAGCGGGGTATGGAGAGACCCAGTACTTC. Its protein product is CSAIAGYGETQYF.

This clonotype was picked up many times. The gene calls are TRBV9 and TRBJ2-7; 9 positions agree with TRBD2. Germline trimming cut 4 bases from V and 4 bases from J; bases unmatched to any gene: 9. The germline gives CDR1 SGDLS, CDR2 YYNGEE. CDR3 length equals 15 residues. The CDR3 DNA follows: TGTGCCAGCAGCCTTAGCGGGGGCCCCTTTTACGAGCAGTACTTC. It is translated as CASSLSGGPFYEQYF.

This clonotype came up many times. The chain joins TRBV12-3 or TRBV12-4 to TRBJ2-7; tentative D call: TRBD2 (7 bases). V shed 2 bases and J shed 4 bases, with 15 bases lying between them. This CDR3 spans 15 amino acids. The CDR3 here is CASSLSSGGVYEQYF. The CDR3 nucleotides are TGTGCCAGCAGTTTAAGCTCGGGGGGCGTATACGAGCAGTACTTC.

The chain's CDR3 is CASSQESASKNIQYF. The CDR3 coding sequence is TGTGCCAGCAGCCAAGAGTCGGCCAGCAAAAACATTCAGTACTTC. The rearrangement joins TRBV4-2 to TRBJ2-4; D not resolved. There are 15 residues in the CDR3. The germline gives CDR1 LGHNA, CDR2 YNFKEQ. Deletions cut 0 bases from V and 3 bases from J, with 9 bases between.

This clonotype was detected many times. The chain links TRBV20-1 to TRBJ2-6; unclear D gene. V was shortened by 6 bases and J by 0 bases, with 9 bases between the two germline ends. This CDR3 has 14 residues. Germline CDR1 is DFQATT and CDR2 is SNEGSKA (reference sequence). The CDR3 sequence: CSAAQVSGANVLTF. CDR3 in DNA: TGCAGTGCCGCACAAGTCTCTGGGGCCAACGTCCTGACTTTC.

The chain recombines TRBV6-2 or TRBV6-3 with TRBJ2-4, with TRBD2 matching over 10 bases. The J call could be wrong; TRBJ2-7 is a better fit for the DNA end. The CDR3 loop spans 16 amino acids. Per the germline V gene, CDR1 is MNHEY and CDR2 is SVGEGT. CDR3: CASNRPSGREFYEQYF. The CDR3 coding sequence is TGTGCCAGCAACCGACCCAGCGGGAGGGAGTTTTACGAGCAGTACTTC.

The chain joins TRBV29-1 to TRBJ2-3, with D unclear. Per the germline V gene, CDR1 is SQVTM and CDR2 is ANQGSEA. The CDR3 has 13 residues. Trimming removed 7 bases from V and 2 bases from J, with 13 bases in between. The CDR3 reads CSARPSDTDTQYF. The CDR3 nucleotides read TGCAGCGCCCGCCCCTCCGACACAGATACGCAGTATTTT.

The sample holds many counts of this clonotype. The chain joins TRBV3-1 to TRBJ2-1, with 8 bases fitting TRBD2. The germline V gene encodes CDR1 LGHDT and CDR2 YNNKEL (reference sequence). After removal of 3 bases from V and 2 bases from J, the junction contained 0 bases not matched to a gene. The CDR3 covers 14 residues. Written as DNA, the CDR3 is TGTGCCAGCAGCCAGACTAGCGCCTACAATGAGCAGTTCTTC. Translation gives CASSQTSAYNEQFF.

This clonotype was detected a few times. The chain combines TRBV9 with TRBJ2-1; D gene ambiguous. V was trimmed by 3 bases and J by 5 bases, leaving 12 bases between them. The CDR3 has 14 residues. Germline-derived CDR1 and CDR2 are SGDLS and YYNGEE. The CDR3 loop is CASSADGRNNEQFF. CDR3 DNA sequence: TGTGCCAGCAGCGCGGACGGCCGGAACAATGAGCAGTTCTTC.

The chain recombines TRBV20-1 with TRBJ2-2, with TRBD2 matching 7 bases. Germline-derived CDR1 and CDR2 are DFQATT and SNEGSKA (reference sequence). V shed 6 bases, J shed 3 bases, and the junction held 1 base outside the gene matches. This CDR3 has 12 amino acids. Here the CDR3 reads CSAGLDTGELFF. The DNA of the CDR3 is TGCAGTGCCGGACTAGACACCGGGGAGCTGTTTTTT.

This clonotype was found many times. The genes are TRBV29-1 and TRBJ2-3; 7 nucleotides agree with TRBD2. Per germline, CDR1 SQVTM and CDR2 ANQGSEA. Trimming at V came to 4 bases and at J to 2 bases, leaving 6 bases not matched to a gene. This CDR3 contains 14 residues. The CDR3 DNA is TGCAGCGTTGTGAGCGGGGCAGTCACAGATACGCAGTATTTT. Its protein product is CSVVSGAVTDTQYF.

In this sample, this clonotype turned up a few times. This chain links TRBV20-1 with TRBJ2-2, with TRBD1 identical over 7 bases. Trimming cost V 5 bases and J 5 bases; bases outside gene matches: 11. The CDR3 is 15 residues long. The germline CDR1 and CDR2 sequences are DFQATT and SNEGSKA (reference sequence). CDR3 nucleotide sequence: TGCAGTGCTCCACAGGGGTTTCTAAAGACCGGGGAGCTGTTTTTT. Translated, it gives CSAPQGFLKTGELFF.

This clonotype has only a few counts. The chain joins TRBV27 to TRBJ2-1; D is uncertain. The V end was cut by 4 bases, the J end by 3 bases, with 16 bases between. The CDR3 is 16 amino acids. Germline loops: CDR1 MNHEY, CDR2 SMNVEV (reference sequence). CDR3 in DNA: TGTGCCAGCAGTTATTGGATCATAAAGGGCTACAATGAGCAGTTCTTC. Translation gives CASSYWIIKGYNEQFF.

Many counts were recorded for this clonotype. The chain employs TRBV29-1 and TRBJ2-3, with 7 bases aligning to TRBD2. J gave up 4 bases and V 2 bases, and 0 bases lay outside the gene matches. Germline lookup yields CDR1 SQVTM and CDR2 ANQGSEA. There are 12 residues in the CDR3. CDR3 loop: CSVELAADTQYF. The CDR3 DNA reads TGCAGCGTTGAACTAGCGGCAGATACGCAGTATTTT.

The CDR3 DNA reads TGTGCCAGCAGTCCCCTGACAGGGGGAACAGATACGCAGTATTTT. It specifies CASSPLTGGTDTQYF. The chain couples TRBV28 to TRBJ2-3, with 9 positions matching TRBD1. The CDR3 extends over 15 amino acids. CDR1 and CDR2 (germline): MDHEN, SYDVKM. With V trimmed by 5 bases and J by 3 bases, 6 bases remained unmatched.

V and J are TRBV19 and TRBJ1-1; 7 bases agree with TRBD1. Per the germline V gene, CDR1 is LNHDA and CDR2 is SQIVND (reference sequence). The CDR3 spans 15 residues. The V and J ends lost 7 bases and 1 base, in that order; junction bases with no gene match: 9. CDR3 amino acids: CASNPGGVPNTEAFF. CDR3 in DNA: TGTGCCAGTAATCCAGGGGGGGTTCCGAACACTGAAGCTTTCTTT.

As for this clonotype: One junction end disagrees with the germline gene, perhaps due to a read error. The gene calls are TRBV5-6 and TRBJ2-2; TRBD1 might be the D (6 bases). The CDR3 runs 15 residues. CDR1 and CDR2 from the germline V gene are SGHDT and YYEEEE. The CDR3 coding sequence is TGTGCCAGCAGTGTCGGGACACCTAACCCCGGGGAGCCGTTTTTT. It is translated as CASSVGTPNPGEPFF.

In its sample, this clonotype was seen a few times. The rearrangement links TRBV6-1 to TRBJ1-4; D is uncertain. V was trimmed by 5 bases and J by 3 bases, leaving 13 bases between them. The CDR3 loop spans 15 amino acids. CDR1 MNHNS and CDR2 SASEGT come from the germline V gene. The CDR3, as DNA: TGTGCCAGCAGTTCTGGGAGGGTGGCTAATGAAAAACTGTTTTTT. Amino acids: CASSSGRVANEKLFF.